Sequencing of this T cell receptor beta chain was carried out in a study of blood T cells in healthy people across ages (dated by TCRdb to between 2014 and 2017). Regarding the research as a whole: In model experiments, template switching captured about one uniquely barcoded TCR beta cDNA molecule for every two T cells. Age-related changes in TCR beta repertoire diversity were measured in the study by deep sequencing normalized with unique cDNA molecular identifiers. Two additional independent replicas of 1 million unique cDNA reads from the same blood draw were analyzed for two donors (one aged 18 to 30 and one aged 80 or older). The donors were divided into four age groups: young (average around 15 years), middle-aged (under 40), aged (around 67) and long-lived (about 90). Donors of different ages were randomly distributed across sequencing lanes to avoid experimental bias.

Beyond this particular receptor, the publication reports: Observed TCR beta diversity correlated strongly with the percentage of naive T cells measured by flow cytometry. Compared with the aged group, the long-lived group had more naive CD4+ T cells, fewer expanded clones and increased TCR diversity, suggesting age selection. Observed TCR beta diversity per million T cells fell roughly linearly with age, and a significant reduction was already apparent by age around 39. Because donor CMV infection status was unknown, age-related changes in expanded clonotypes were potentially confounded. Conclusive comparison of naive and antigen-experienced compartments was prevented by the profiling of bulk unsorted PBMCs. Estimates of total diversity based on one million sequenced T cells were considered lower bounds and underestimates.

The germline V gene specifies LGHNA as CDR1 and YNFKEQ as CDR2. Measured from the cysteine to the phenylalanine, the CDR3 is 15 residues long. This entry keeps only the CDR3 DNA: 45 bases, framed from base 1. V lost 2 bases and J lost 0 bases; the stretch between them is 11 bases long. To prepare the library, 5' RACE was applied. The instrument was an Illumina HiSeq 2500. A second PCR of about 7 to 12 cycles was run with a J-beta primer mix and a sample-barcoded 5' primer. A template-switch 5' adaptor carrying 12 random nucleotides introduced a unique molecular identifier onto each TCR beta cDNA molecule. At least 2.5 million CDR3-containing paired-end reads were obtained from each sample. All of the RNA was converted into first-strand cDNA using the Mint cDNA synthesis kit, with a TRBC-specific oligonucleotide serving as the primer. Following uracil-DNA glycosylase treatment, all cDNA underwent a first 18-cycle PCR with the universal primers M1SS and BC2_uni_R. The original methods were these. For normalization, 1 million high-quality reads were randomly selected from each sample, with every read carrying a distinct molecular identifier. Reads with shared molecular identifiers were discarded instead of being binned into consensus sequences. MiTCR, set to a Q25 quality threshold and the strictest error-elimination algorithm, was used for CDR3 identification, clonotype clustering and error correction. A nonparametric unseen species model with Euler transformation was used to estimate a lower bound on total TCR beta diversity. TCRdb reworked the public reads: Q25 trimming with fastp, MiXCR clone assembly, productive beta chains retained. Here each entry gathers all rows of one CDR3 protein and keeps the most common genes and DNA. The V and J calls and clone size come from TCRdb's table, not from the authors' own analysis. Present in this sample are approximately 680,000 distinct CDR3 sequences, approximately 29% of which were seen just once. The ten largest clones add up to roughly 14% of the sample.

This clonotype occurred many times. Its antigen target is currently unknown. The sample holds no much larger clone one base away, and base qualities are not on file. The roughly 37 donors, aged about 6 to 100 years, were systemically healthy Caucasian individuals from Russia. Approximately 10 milliliters of peripheral blood were collected from each donor into EDTA-treated Vacutainer tubes. Ficoll-Paque density-gradient centrifugation was used to isolate PBMCs, with at least 7 million per sample. Trizol reagent was used to extract total RNA from the PBMCs, yielding at least 5.5 micrograms per sample. The percentages of naive CD45RAhigh/CD27high T cells were determined by flow cytometry on a PBMC aliquot from every donor.

Recombination connected TRBV4-2 to TRBJ2-7; TRBD2 might be the D gene, on 6 matching bases. Sequenced material: blood. This sequence originates from a woman older than 75 in good health. Donor details come from another sample of the same person, matched by shared clones. This receptor has the CDR3 CASSQSSGYSYEQYF. The nucleotide sequence reads as follows: TGTGCCAGCAGCCAAAGTAGCGGTTACTCCTACGAGCAGTACTTC.